These 13 T cell receptor beta chains came from one sample sequenced in a study of long-term antiretroviral therapy in people with HIV. Version v3.0 of the immunoSEQ assay was performed at survey level. The data were produced by immunoSEQ multiplex PCR, yet TCRdb's version contains in-frame clones alone and is incomplete. Of 32,000 or so clones in the sample, just under 90% are singletons; the top ten hold less than 8.5%. The sample consisted of unsorted PBMCs, taken 3.2 years before starting antiretroviral therapy. These receptors were taken from a man in his forties or fifties with HIV.

This sequence joins TRBV5-5 and TRBJ2-5; no firm D call. CDR3 length: 13 amino acids. Trimming removed 0 bases from V and 4 bases from J, with 7 bases in between. The germline gives CDR1 SGHKS, CDR2 YYEKEE (reference sequence). The CDR3 loop is CASSLVGSETQYF. The CDR3 coding sequence is TGTGCCAGCAGCTTGGTGGGATCAGAGACCCAGTACTTC.

V is TRBV7-9 and J is TRBJ2-7; 12 positions match TRBD1. Germline V gene data show CDR1 as SEHNR and CDR2 as FQNEAQ (reference sequence). The CDR3 has 16 amino acids. Losses at the gene ends were 1 base for V and 5 bases for J; bases not matched to a gene: 6. CDR3 sequence (DNA): TGTGCCAGCAGCTTAGGCCGAGGGACAGGGGGCAACGAGCAGTACTTC. It is translated as CASSLGRGTGGNEQYF.

V gene TRBV7-3 combines with J gene TRBJ2-2; 8 bases fit TRBD1. From germline, CDR1 is SGHTA and CDR2 FQGTGA. The CDR3 covers 15 residues. The V and J ends lost 5 bases and 4 bases, in that order; junction bases with no gene match: 6. The CDR3 protein is CASSPGTGITGELFF. The CDR3 DNA reads TGTGCCAGCAGCCCGGGGACAGGCATCACCGGGGAGCTGTTTTTT.

The gene calls are TRBV5-4 and TRBJ2-3; D tentatively reads TRBD1 or TRBD2 (5 bases each). The V gene lost 3 bases and the J gene lost 7 bases, with 18 bases spanning the gap. The CDR3 spans 15 residues. Germline lookup yields CDR1 SGHNT and CDR2 YYREEE (reference sequence). The CDR3 DNA is TGTGCCAGCAGCTCCGGATGGGGGTTGGTAAATACGCAGTATTTT. Translating gives CASSSGWGLVNTQYF.

This clone was recorded only once. The V call is TRBV4-1, the J call TRBJ2-5; TRBD1 might be the D (5 bases). V was clipped by 4 bases and J by 1 base, with 13 bases between them. CDR3 length: 15 residues. The germline V gene has CDR1 MGHRA and CDR2 YSYEKL. This CDR3 is CASSRNYRPQETQYF. CDR3 in DNA: TGCGCCAGCAGCCGAAATTACAGGCCCCAAGAGACCCAGTACTTC.

This chain connects TRBV5-6 to TRBJ2-7; TRBD1 matches at 9 bases. After removal of 1 base from V and 2 bases from J, the junction contained 4 bases not matched to a gene. This CDR3 region has 15 residues. Germline V lookup: CDR1 SGHDT, CDR2 YYEEEE. The CDR3 region is CASSLMGQGAYEQYF. The DNA of the CDR3 is TGTGCCAGCAGCTTGATGGGACAGGGCGCCTACGAGCAGTACTTC.

The chain joins TRBV5-4 to TRBJ1-2; 9 nucleotides line up with TRBD1. Germline trimming cut 2 bases from V and 5 bases from J; bases unmatched to any gene: 4. Germline V gene lookup returns CDR1 SGHNT and CDR2 YYREEE (reference sequence). The length of the CDR3 is 14 residues. The CDR3, as DNA: TGTGCCAGCAGCTTCCCCGACAGGGGGTATGGCTACACCTTC. This gives the protein CASSFPDRGYGYTF.

This clone was picked up a small number of times. The chain employs TRBV6-6 and TRBJ1-2; D unresolved. CDR1 MNHNY and CDR2 SVGAGI come from the germline V gene (reference sequence). The CDR3 spans 13 residues. V lost 6 bases and J 8 bases, leaving 16 bases between the germline ends. CDR3 protein: CASSPHESGGYTF. CDR3 nucleotide sequence: TGTGCCAGCAGCCCGCACGAGTCTGGGGGCTACACCTTC.

The V call is TRBV5-1, the J call TRBJ2-7; 14 bases align to TRBD2. Unmatched junction bases numbered 13, after V lost 4 bases and J lost 4 bases. CDR1 is SGHRS and CDR2 is YFSETQ in the germline V gene. The CDR3 spans 18 residues. The CDR3 region has the DNA TGCGCCAGCAGCCTGCACCCCGGGACTAGCGGGAGCATGTACGAGCAGTACTTC. It codes for CASSLHPGTSGSMYEQYF.

The rearrangement joins TRBV7-9 to TRBJ1-2, with D unclear. This CDR3 contains 13 residues. Trimming left V 0 bases short and J 6 bases short, with 8 bases between. CDR1 and CDR2 from the germline V gene are SEHNR and FQNEAQ (reference sequence). The CDR3 DNA is TGTGCCAGCAGCTTAGCATTCGGGGATGGCTACACCTTC. The encoded protein is CASSLAFGDGYTF.

The chain links TRBV6-6 to TRBJ2-5, with D possibly matching TRBD1 (5 bases). The V gene lost 5 bases and the J gene lost 5 bases, with 18 bases spanning the gap. Germline V gives CDR1 MNHNY, CDR2 SVGAGI (reference sequence). The CDR3 extends over 15 amino acids. The CDR3 loop is CASSITAGSPETQYF. The CDR3, as DNA: TGTGCCAGCAGTATAACGGCAGGGTCCCCCGAGACCCAGTACTTC.

The rearrangement links TRBV5-6 to TRBJ1-1; tentatively, D is TRBD1 (6 bases). The CDR3 covers 17 residues. CDR1 SGHDT and CDR2 YYEEEE come from the germline V gene. V was cut by 4 bases and J by 1 base, with 20 bases left in between. This chain's CDR3 is CASSPGASGQRNTEAFF. In nucleotides, the CDR3 is TGTGCCAGCAGCCCTGGGGCATCGGGACAAAGGAACACTGAAGCTTTCTTT. The entire variable domain, with the rest obtained from reference TRBV5-6 and TRBJ1-1, is as follows: DAGVTQSPTHLIKTRGQQVTLRCSPKSGHDTVSWYQQALGQGPQFIFQYYEEEERQRGNFPDRFSGHQFPNYSSELNVNALLLGDSALYLCASSPGASGQRNTEAFFGQGTRLTVV.

J is TRBJ2-5 and V is TRBV5-1; maybe TRBD2 (5 bases). CDR1 is SGHRS, CDR2 YFSETQ, per germline. V lost 2 bases and J lost 1, with 9 bases in between. The CDR3 sequence is 14 residues long. CDR3 loop: CASSFGEGQETQYF. For the CDR3, the DNA is TGCGCCAGCAGCTTCGGAGAGGGCCAAGAGACCCAGTACTTC.